Listed below are T cell receptor beta chains from one sample, sequenced in a study of CD8 T cells in ankylosing spondylitis. TCRdb independently ran MiXCR on the 5' RACE reads; one entry per CDR3 protein. Of 800,000 to 900,000 distinct CDR3 sequences listed, around 11% were seen once; the top ten hold 0.51%. Sequenced sample: blood, either unsorted or a sorted T cell fraction (not recorded which). The receptors come from a male donor with ankylosing spondylitis. CDR3s include the opening cysteine and the closing phenylalanine or tryptophan. The D gene is left open where the match is weak. Size values are once, few and many counts, or a class for expanded clones, and some rows have none.

clone_size,d_call,v_call,j_call,cdr3_aa,cdr3_nt
many,.,TRBV7-9,TRBJ2-3,CASTLGGHTDTQYF,TGTGCCAGCACTTTGGGGGGGCACACAGATACGCAGTATTTT
few,.,TRBV20-1,TRBJ2-7,CSAQPRAVAYEQYF,TGCAGTGCTCAACCCCGGGCAGTAGCCTACGAGCAGTACTTC
few,.,TRBV20-1,TRBJ2-7,CSAPARASGAHEQYF,TGCAGTGCACCCGCGCGGGCGTCGGGGGCTCACGAGCAGTACTTC
many,TRBD1,TRBV20-1,TRBJ1-5,CSARDDRGLRTQHF,TGCAGTGCTAGAGACGACAGGGGCCTTCGAACCCAGCATTTT
.,TRBD2,TRBV20-1,TRBJ2-7,CSARRPGGGYEQYF,TGCAGTGCCAGACGCCCGGGAGGGGGATACGAGCAGTACTTC
many,TRBD1,TRBV20-1,TRBJ1-5,CSAFDRGRGNQPQHF,TGCAGTGCTTTTGACAGGGGAAGAGGCAATCAGCCCCAGCATTTT
few,.,TRBV4-3,TRBJ1-2,CASNPQGRDDYGYTF,TGCGCCAGCAACCCGCAGGGGAGAGACGACTATGGCTACACCTTC
once,TRBD2,TRBV18,TRBJ2-1,CASSPPGTSGSDEQFF,TGCGCCAGCTCACCACCGGGGACTAGCGGTAGCGATGAGCAGTTCTTC
few,TRBD2,TRBV12-3/TRBV12-4,TRBJ2-7,CASRLGLAGAYEQYF,TGTGCCAGCAGATTGGGACTAGCGGGAGCCTACGAGCAGTACTTC
few,TRBD2,TRBV7-9,TRBJ2-7,CASSLGTSGIDEQYF,TGTGCCAGCAGCTTAGGGACTAGCGGGATTGACGAGCAGTACTTC
.,TRBD1,TRBV12-3/TRBV12-4,TRBJ2-7,CASSQGQGVQQYF,TGTGCCAGCAGCCAGGGACAGGGGGTACAGCAGTACTTC
once,TRBD2,TRBV10-3,TRBJ2-3,CAISEYGLAGAFSTDTQYF,TGTGCCATCAGTGAGTACGGGCTAGCGGGAGCTTTCAGCACAGATACGCAGTATTTT
.,.,TRBV18,TRBJ2-1,CASSPRTGTNNEQFF,TGTGCCAGCTCACCAAGAACTGGAACTAACAATGAGCAGTTCTTC
few,.,TRBV20-1,TRBJ2-3,CSARASGAAGAQYF,TGCAGTGCTAGAGCGTCGGGGGCTGCTGGTGCGCAGTATTTT
few,.,TRBV15,TRBJ2-6,CATSRDRPGANVLTF,TGTGCCACCAGCAGAGATCGTCCTGGGGCCAACGTCCTGACTTTC
many,.,TRBV20-1,TRBJ2-5,CSAKGVSETQYF,TGCAGTGCTAAAGGAGTTTCAGAGACCCAGTACTTC
many,.,TRBV20-1,TRBJ1-1,CSAREPGPYTEAFF,TGCAGTGCTAGAGAACCGGGACCGTACACTGAAGCTTTCTTT
few,.,TRBV7-8,TRBJ1-1,CASSFSPGLGGNTEAFF,TGTGCCAGCAGCTTCTCACCGGGACTTGGGGGGAACACTGAAGCTTTCTTT
many,.,TRBV20-1,TRBJ1-2,CSASDLYGYTF,TGCAGTGCATCCGATCTTTATGGCTACACCTTC
.,.,TRBV7-2,TRBJ1-5,CASSFVGDQPQHF,TGTGCCAGCAGCTTCGTAGGGGATCAGCCCCAGCATTTT
few,.,TRBV7-8,TRBJ2-1,CASSLARSRSYNEQFF,TGTGCCAGCAGCTTAGCTAGGTCCCGCTCCTACAATGAGCAGTTCTTC
few,TRBD1,TRBV5-1,TRBJ2-1,CASSLNGQGSYNEQFF,TGCGCCAGCAGCTTGAACGGACAGGGATCCTACAATGAGCAGTTCTTC
.,.,TRBV4-1,TRBJ2-4,CASSQVGGPGIQYF,TGCGCCAGCAGCCAAGTGGGGGGGCCTGGCATTCAGTACTTC
.,.,TRBV20-1,TRBJ1-1,CSARVHRGSPDRF,TGCAGTGCTAGAGTCCACCGGGGTTCGCCGGATCGGTTT
.,.,TRBV6-5,TRBJ1-6,CASSYSPSANSPLHF,TGTGCCAGCAGTTACTCCCCGAGCGCGAATTCACCCCTCCACTTT
few,.,TRBV10-3,TRBJ1-1,CAIRQGLGTEAFF,TGTGCCATCAGACAGGGTTTAGGCACTGAAGCTTTCTTT
few,.,TRBV5-1,TRBJ2-7,CASSLGTHTDYEQYF,TGCGCCAGCAGCTTGGGGACGCACACGGACTACGAGCAGTACTTC
few,TRBD1,TRBV11-2,TRBJ1-5,CASSLTGVRGPQHF,TGTGCCAGCAGCTTGACAGGGGTCCGGGGGCCCCAGCATTTT